This T cell receptor (beta chain) was profiled in a study of blood T cells in healthy people across ages. V shed 5 bases and J 2 bases; nucleotides not matched to a gene: 9. Germline V gives CDR1 ENHRY, CDR2 SYGVKD. The CDR3 length is 15 residues. Russia was home to the donors, healthy Caucasian individuals aged about 6 to 90. PCR was performed a second time for about 7 to 11 cycles using a sample-barcoded 5' primer and a J-beta primer mix. TCRdb reprocessed the 5' RACE reads with MiXCR, giving one entry per CDR3 protein. Among 1.5 million to 1.9 million distinct CDR3 sequences, around 40% were seen once, and the ten largest hold over 3.5%.

Sequenced material: blood. The clonotype originates from a woman aged 18-29 years in good health. The chain has TRBV10-3 and TRBJ2-7; 7 bases are a match to TRBD1. The CDR3 spells CAISTPPGQTYEQYF. DNA for the CDR3: TGTGCCATCAGTACACCGCCGGGACAGACCTACGAGCAGTACTTC.